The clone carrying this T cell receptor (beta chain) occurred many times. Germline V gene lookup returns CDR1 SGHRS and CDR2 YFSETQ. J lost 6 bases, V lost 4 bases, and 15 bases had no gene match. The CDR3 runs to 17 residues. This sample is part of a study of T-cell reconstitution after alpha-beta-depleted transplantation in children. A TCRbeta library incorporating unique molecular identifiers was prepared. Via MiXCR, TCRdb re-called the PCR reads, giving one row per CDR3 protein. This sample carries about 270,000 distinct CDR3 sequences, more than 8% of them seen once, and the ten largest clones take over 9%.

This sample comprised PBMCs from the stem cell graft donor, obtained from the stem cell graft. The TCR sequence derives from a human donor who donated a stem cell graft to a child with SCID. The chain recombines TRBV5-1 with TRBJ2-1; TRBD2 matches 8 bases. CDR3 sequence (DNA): TGCGCCAGCAGCCCTAGGATGGCGGGGGGCCCAATCAATGAGCAGTTCTTC. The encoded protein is CASSPRMAGGPINEQFF. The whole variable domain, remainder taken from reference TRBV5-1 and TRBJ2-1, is KAGVTQTPRYLIKTRGQQVTLSCSPISGHRSVSWYQQTPGQGLQFLFEYFSETQRNKGNFPGRFSGRQFSNSRSEMNVSTLELGDSALYLCASSPRMAGGPINEQFFGPGTRLTVL.